The rows below give T cell receptor beta chains drawn from one sample of a study of metastatic and nonmetastatic thyroid tumors. TCRdb re-analyzed the PCR reads using MiXCR. The data show about 36,000 clones, around 20% seen once. What was sequenced was blood. The receptors stem from a female donor with papillary thyroid cancer or a benign thyroid nodule (not recorded which). Some clones in this sample may be carry-over from other donors' samples. The CDR3 runs from the conserved cysteine through the conserved F or W. Fields, in order: clone size, J gene, V gene, D gene, CDR3 protein, CDR3 DNA. D genes are given only for firm matches. Expanded clones get a size class; other rows say once, few or many, or leave the size out.

size: few; J: TRBJ2-3; V: TRBV6-1; D: NA; CDR3: CASSDRADTQYF; DNA: TGTGCCAGCAGTGATAGGGCAGATACGCAGTATTTT
size: few; J: TRBJ2-5; V: TRBV27; D: NA; CDR3: CASIFEREDTQYF; DNA: TGTGCCAGCATATTTGAGCGAGAGGATACCCAGTACTTC
size: many; J: TRBJ1-4; V: TRBV12-3/TRBV12-4; D: TRBD1; CDR3: CASSFGTGGEKLFF; DNA: TGTGCCAGCAGTTTTGGGACAGGAGGTGAAAAACTGTTTTTT
size: few; J: TRBJ2-7; V: TRBV2; D: NA; CDR3: CASSRLASAREQYF; DNA: TGTGCCAGCAGTCGGTTAGCCTCGGCTCGCGAGCAGTACTTC
size: many; J: TRBJ2-5; V: TRBV11-2; D: NA; CDR3: CASSLGTRGERQETQYF; DNA: TGTGCCAGCAGCTTAGGAACCAGGGGGGAGAGGCAAGAGACCCAGTACTTC
size: many; J: TRBJ2-7; V: TRBV14; D: TRBD1; CDR3: CASSRGQIPSYEQYF; DNA: TGTGCCAGCAGCCGGGGACAGATACCTTCCTACGAGCAGTACTTC
size: NA; J: TRBJ2-1; V: TRBV7-8; D: NA; CDR3: CASSPPYVEKRNEQFF; DNA: TGTGCCAGCAGCCCTCCCTATGTCGAGAAGCGAAATGAGCAGTTCTTC
size: NA; J: TRBJ2-2; V: TRBV9; D: TRBD2; CDR3: CASSVGSGSVTGELFF; DNA: TGTGCCAGCAGCGTAGGTAGCGGGAGTGTCACCGGGGAGCTGTTTTTT
size: many; J: TRBJ2-2; V: TRBV28; D: TRBD1; CDR3: CASSPGARGTGELFF; DNA: TGTGCCAGCAGCCCCGGGGCCAGGGGGACCGGGGAGCTGTTTTTT
size: many; J: TRBJ2-7; V: TRBV5-5; D: TRBD2; CDR3: CASSSREGYEQYF; DNA: TGTGCCAGCAGCTCCAGGGAGGGCTACGAGCAGTACTTC
size: many; J: TRBJ2-1; V: TRBV30; D: NA; CDR3: CAWSGLAANNEQFF; DNA: TGTGCCTGGAGTGGGTTAGCAGCCAACAATGAGCAGTTCTTC
size: medium-sized; J: TRBJ1-2; V: TRBV2; D: TRBD1; CDR3: CASTPTGSGRGYTF; DNA: TGTGCCAGCACTCCGACAGGGAGCGGTCGTGGCTACACCTTC
size: NA; J: TRBJ1-5; V: TRBV27; D: NA; CDR3: CASSSSPLSNQPQHF; DNA: TGTGCCAGCAGTTCCTCACCACTTAGCAATCAGCCCCAGCATTTT
size: medium-sized; J: TRBJ1-6; V: TRBV27; D: TRBD1; CDR3: CASSRDRGSPLHF; DNA: TGTGCCAGCAGTAGGGACAGGGGATCACCCCTCCACTTT
size: NA; J: TRBJ2-6; V: TRBV20-1; D: NA; CDR3: CSARNSGANVLAF; DNA: TGCAGTGCTAGAAACTCTGGGGCCAACGTCCTGGCTTTC
size: NA; J: TRBJ2-5; V: TRBV12-3/TRBV12-4; D: TRBD2; CDR3: CASSPGLAALPYTQYF; DNA: TGTGCCAGCAGTCCTGGACTAGCGGCTTTACCATATACCCAGTACTTC
size: medium-sized; J: TRBJ1-2; V: TRBV6-2/TRBV6-3; D: NA; CDR3: CASSRNTGHYGYTF; DNA: TGTGCCAGCAGTCGAAACACGGGACACTATGGCTACACCTTC
size: few; J: TRBJ2-3; V: TRBV12-3/TRBV12-4; D: TRBD1; CDR3: CASSWTGGGDTQYF; DNA: TGTGCCAGCAGTTGGACAGGGGGTGGAGATACGCAGTATTTT
size: NA; J: TRBJ2-7; V: TRBV15; D: TRBD1; CDR3: CTTRAGTGTYGQYF; DNA: TGTACCACCCGAGCGGGGACAGGGACCTACGGGCAGTACTTC
size: many; J: TRBJ1-1; V: TRBV28; D: NA; CDR3: CASTPNRPGTEAFF; DNA: TGTGCCAGCACCCCTAATCGACCAGGGACTGAAGCTTTCTTT
size: medium-sized; J: TRBJ2-5; V: TRBV6-1; D: TRBD2; CDR3: CASRQAGEQETQYF; DNA: TGTGCCAGCAGGCAAGCGGGAGAGCAAGAGACCCAGTACTTC
size: NA; J: TRBJ1-2; V: TRBV5-1; D: NA; CDR3: CASSLNIFQGYTF; DNA: TGCGCCAGCAGCTTGAACATCTTTCAAGGCTACACCTTC
size: NA; J: TRBJ2-7; V: TRBV12-3/TRBV12-4; D: NA; CDR3: CASSVQGPYEQYF; DNA: TGTGCCAGCAGTGTGCAGGGGCCCTACGAGCAGTACTTC
size: NA; J: TRBJ2-1; V: TRBV7-2; D: NA; CDR3: CASSLAGVPYNEQFF; DNA: TGTGCCAGCAGCTTAGCTGGGGTCCCCTACAATGAGCAGTTCTTC
size: many; J: TRBJ1-2; V: TRBV6-2/TRBV6-3; D: NA; CDR3: CASGYSGNNYGYTF; DNA: TGTGCCAGCGGATATTCAGGGAATAACTATGGCTACACCTTC
size: many; J: TRBJ1-5; V: TRBV7-8; D: NA; CDR3: CASSPWVGVGNQPQHF; DNA: TGTGCCAGCAGCCCTTGGGTGGGGGTTGGCAATCAGCCCCAGCATTTT
size: NA; J: TRBJ1-3; V: TRBV18; D: NA; CDR3: CASSSTGGSVNTIYF; DNA: TGTGCCAGCTCATCGACAGGTGGCTCAGTAAACACCATATATTTT
size: many; J: TRBJ2-2; V: TRBV11-2; D: TRBD2; CDR3: CASSFASGRTGELFF; DNA: TGTGCCAGCAGCTTTGCTAGCGGGAGGACCGGGGAGCTGTTTTTT
size: many; J: TRBJ1-4; V: TRBV5-8; D: NA; CDR3: CASSFPQGNEKLFF; DNA: TGTGCCAGCAGCTTTCCACAGGGTAATGAAAAACTGTTTTTT
size: few; J: TRBJ2-2; V: TRBV19; D: NA; CDR3: CASNPRGDSDTGELFF; DNA: TGTGCCAGTAACCCTCGTGGGGATTCGGACACCGGGGAGCTGTTTTTT
size: many; J: TRBJ2-1; V: TRBV7-9; D: TRBD1; CDR3: CASSLWDSPHEQFF; DNA: TGTGCCAGCAGCTTATGGGACAGTCCCCATGAGCAGTTCTTC
size: NA; J: TRBJ2-2; V: TRBV20-1; D: NA; CDR3: CSARLFRGAGELFF; DNA: TGCAGTGCTAGACTGTTCAGGGGGGCCGGGGAGCTGTTTTTT
size: many; J: TRBJ1-5; V: TRBV29-1; D: NA; CDR3: CSVVEDRSSPQHF; DNA: TGCAGCGTTGTCGAGGACCGTTCTTCGCCCCAGCATTTT
size: many; J: TRBJ1-5; V: TRBV15; D: NA; CDR3: CATTGDRSNQPQHF; DNA: TGTGCCACTACCGGCGACAGGAGCAATCAGCCCCAGCATTTT
size: many; J: TRBJ1-4; V: TRBV6-1; D: NA; CDR3: CASSQEGRRGEKLFF; DNA: TGTGCCAGCAGTCAAGAGGGGCGGCGGGGTGAAAAACTGTTTTTT
size: many; J: TRBJ2-3; V: TRBV7-7; D: TRBD2; CDR3: CASSLAGGPTDTQYF; DNA: TGTGCTAGCAGCTTGGCGGGAGGGCCAACAGATACGCAGTATTTT
size: NA; J: TRBJ2-1; V: TRBV20-1; D: TRBD1; CDR3: CSASDRGGYNEQFF; DNA: TGCAGTGCTAGTGACAGGGGTGGGTACAATGAGCAGTTCTTC
size: many; J: TRBJ1-2; V: TRBV10-3; D: NA; CDR3: CAISEDRGFSGYTF; DNA: TGTGCCATCAGTGAGGATCGGGGTTTCAGCGGCTACACCTTC
size: NA; J: TRBJ1-2; V: TRBV30; D: NA; CDR3: CAWGGIGYTF; DNA: TGTGCCTGGGGGGGAATTGGCTACACCTTC
size: many; J: TRBJ2-1; V: TRBV24-1; D: NA; CDR3: CATSDTQRREQFF; DNA: TGTGCCACCAGTGACACCCAGCGGAGGGAGCAGTTCTTC
size: NA; J: TRBJ2-2; V: TRBV30; D: NA; CDR3: CAWSTTETGELFF; DNA: TGTGCCTGGAGTACGACCGAGACCGGGGAGCTGTTTTTT
size: few; J: TRBJ2-7; V: TRBV24-1; D: TRBD1; CDR3: CATEGGDDQYF; DNA: TGTGCCACCGAAGGGGGCGACGATCAGTACTTC
size: NA; J: TRBJ1-2; V: TRBV30; D: NA; CDR3: CAWATETANYGYTF; DNA: TGTGCCTGGGCCACGGAAACAGCTAACTATGGCTACACCTTC
size: once; J: TRBJ2-7; V: TRBV5-1; D: TRBD2; CDR3: CASSFRSPDPSGSGSYEQYF; DNA: TGCGCCAGCAGCTTTCGAAGCCCCGACCCCAGCGGGAGTGGGTCCTACGAGCAGTACTTC
size: NA; J: TRBJ2-2; V: TRBV27; D: TRBD2; CDR3: CASSPFATSGSTGELFF; DNA: TGTGCCAGCAGCCCCTTCGCGACTAGCGGGAGCACCGGGGAGCTGTTTTTT
size: medium-sized; J: TRBJ2-7; V: TRBV6-1; D: TRBD1; CDR3: CASRPYRDRDHEQYF; DNA: TGTGCCAGCAGGCCCTACCGGGACAGGGACCACGAGCAGTACTTC
size: NA; J: TRBJ2-1; V: TRBV30; D: TRBD2; CDR3: CAWKRLAGLANEQFF; DNA: TGTGCCTGGAAGCGACTAGCGGGATTAGCCAATGAGCAGTTCTTC
size: many; J: TRBJ2-2; V: TRBV11-1; D: TRBD1; CDR3: CASSLGTGGANTGELFF; DNA: TGTGCCAGCAGCCTAGGGACAGGGGGCGCGAACACCGGGGAGCTGTTTTTT
size: NA; J: TRBJ2-7; V: TRBV7-9; D: NA; CDR3: CASSVNREREQYF; DNA: TGTGCCAGCAGCGTCAACAGGGAGAGGGAGCAGTACTTC
size: NA; J: TRBJ2-1; V: TRBV27; D: NA; CDR3: CASSSTAMISYNERFF; DNA: TGTGCCAGCAGTTCCACGGCGATGATCTCCTACAATGAGCGGTTCTTC
size: few; J: TRBJ2-7; V: TRBV10-3; D: NA; CDR3: CAAQPAELSEQYF; DNA: TGTGCCGCCCAACCAGCGGAGTTATCCGAGCAGTACTTC
size: many; J: TRBJ2-2; V: TRBV11-3; D: NA; CDR3: CASSPNTGELFF; DNA: TGTGCCAGCAGCCCAAACACCGGGGAGCTGTTTTTT